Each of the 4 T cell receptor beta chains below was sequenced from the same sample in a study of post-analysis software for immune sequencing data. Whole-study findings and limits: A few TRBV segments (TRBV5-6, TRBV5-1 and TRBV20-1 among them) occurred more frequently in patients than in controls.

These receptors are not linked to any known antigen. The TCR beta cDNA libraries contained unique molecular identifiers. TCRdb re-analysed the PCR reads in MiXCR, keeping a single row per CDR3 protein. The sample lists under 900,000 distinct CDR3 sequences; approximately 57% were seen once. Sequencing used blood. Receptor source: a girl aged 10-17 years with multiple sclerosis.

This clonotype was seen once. DNA for the CDR3: TGTGCCAGCAGCTCAGCCCCGGGACTAGCGGGGAGGTACGCAGATACGCAGTATTTT. Protein: CASSSAPGLAGRYADTQYF. V and J are TRBV7-9 and TRBJ2-3; 13 nucleotides match TRBD2. This CDR3 has 19 amino acids. Germline assignment: CDR1 SEHNR and CDR2 FQNEAQ (reference sequence). Trimming took 4 bases from V and 4 from J; bases not matched to a gene: 14.

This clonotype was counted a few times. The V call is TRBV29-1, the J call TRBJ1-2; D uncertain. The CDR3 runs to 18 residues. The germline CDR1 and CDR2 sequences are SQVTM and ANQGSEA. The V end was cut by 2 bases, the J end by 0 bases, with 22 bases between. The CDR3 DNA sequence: TGCAGCGTTGAATGGCAGGAGGCCGTACCCGAGCCTAACTATGGCTACACCTTC. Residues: CSVEWQEAVPEPNYGYTF. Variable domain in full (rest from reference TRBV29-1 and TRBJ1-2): SAVISQKPSRDICQRGTSLTIQCQVDSQVTMMFWYRQQPGQSLTLIATANQGSEATYESGFVIDKFPISRPNLTFSTLTVSNMSPEDSSIYLCSVEWQEAVPEPNYGYTFGSGTRLTVV.

The CDR3 nucleotides are TGCAGCGTTGTAACACAGCCTAATCAGCCCCAGCATTTT. Its translation is CSVVTQPNQPQHF. V usage is TRBV29-1 and J usage is TRBJ1-5; no clear D gene. V was trimmed by 4 bases and J by 4 bases, leaving 11 bases between them. The CDR3 is 13 residues long. Germline V CDR1 and CDR2: SQVTM, ANQGSEA.

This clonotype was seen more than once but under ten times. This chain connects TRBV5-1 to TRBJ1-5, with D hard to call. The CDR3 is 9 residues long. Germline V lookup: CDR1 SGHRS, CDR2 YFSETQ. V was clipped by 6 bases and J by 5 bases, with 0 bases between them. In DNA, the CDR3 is TGCGCCAGCAATCAGCCCCAGCATTTT. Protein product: CASNQPQHF.